This T cell receptor (beta chain) derives from a study of shared clonotypes between healthy human individuals. This clone was seen a single time. The protocol was immunoSEQ multiplex PCR, while the TCRdb copy is restricted to in-frame clones and leaves out a portion. The sample includes more than 2,000,000 clones, about 92% of them seen just once. V lost 2 bases to trimming and J lost 3 bases, with 8 bases between them. The CDR3 runs to 13 residues. The germline gives CDR1 GTSNPN, CDR2 SVGIG (reference sequence). The specimen sequenced was naive CD4+ T cells sorted from blood. Subset noted: CD45RA+ positively selected. The clonotype comes from a young man in good health. The J gene is TRBJ1-5, the V gene TRBV30; D is unclear. The CDR3 coding sequence is TGTGCCTGGAGTCCAGAGGACAATCAGCCCCAGCATTTT. Translation: CAWSPEDNQPQHF. The variable domain in full, with the rest retrieved from reference TRBV30 and TRBJ1-5, is SQTIHQWPATLVQPVGSPLSLECTVEGTSNPNLYWYRQAAGRGLQLLFYSVGIGQISSEVPQNLSASRPQDRQFILSSKKLLLSDSGFYLCAWSPEDNQPQHFGDGTRLSIL.